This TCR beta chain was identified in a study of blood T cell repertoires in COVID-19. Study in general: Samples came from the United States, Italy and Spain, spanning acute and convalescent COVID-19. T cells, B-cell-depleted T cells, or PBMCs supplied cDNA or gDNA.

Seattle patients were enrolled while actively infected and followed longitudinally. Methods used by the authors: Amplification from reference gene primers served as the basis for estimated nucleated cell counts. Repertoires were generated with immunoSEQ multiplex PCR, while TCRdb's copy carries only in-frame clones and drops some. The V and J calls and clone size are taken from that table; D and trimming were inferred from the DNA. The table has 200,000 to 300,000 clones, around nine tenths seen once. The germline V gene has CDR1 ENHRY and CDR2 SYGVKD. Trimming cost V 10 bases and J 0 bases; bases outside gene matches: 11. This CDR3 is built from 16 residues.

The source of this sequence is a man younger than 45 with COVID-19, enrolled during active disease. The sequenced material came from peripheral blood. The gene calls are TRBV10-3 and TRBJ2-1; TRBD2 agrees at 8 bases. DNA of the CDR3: TGTGCCACCGGAGGACTAGCAGGTTCCTCCTACAATGAGCAGTTCTTC. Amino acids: CATGGLAGSSYNEQFF.